Presented here are 26 T cell receptor beta chains from one specimen sequenced in a study of Ad26.COV2.S vaccination and SARS-CoV-2 variants. Here immunoSEQ multiplex PCR was the method, and the copy in TCRdb shows in-frame clones only, minus some. Of roughly 320,000 clones in the sample, roughly 87% were seen once. Treatment reported: about 20 received Ad26.COV2.S at low or high dose, single or two shots; about 5 received placebo; per-sample allocation not given. It was on day 63 after the first vaccine or placebo injection that samples were taken. Source: peripheral blood, taken in a trial of Ad26.COV2.S vaccine versus placebo. The receptors were gathered from a person aged 18-60 years who received the Ad26.COV2.S COVID-19 vaccine or a placebo.

The chain has TRBV6-5 and TRBJ1-4; 7 bases fit TRBD1. CDR1 and CDR2 from the germline V gene are MNHEY and SVGAGI. There are 15 residues in the CDR3. Trimming removed 9 bases from V and 4 bases from J; junction bases left unmatched: 11. CDR3 region: CASHWTGRLNEKLFF. For the CDR3, the DNA is TGTGCCAGTCATTGGACAGGCCGACTTAATGAAAAACTGTTTTTT.

The chain links TRBV4-1 to TRBJ1-4; 8 positions match TRBD1. Germline V lookup: CDR1 MGHRA, CDR2 YSYEKL. The ends lost 5 bases at V and 8 bases at J; junction bases unmatched: 13. CDR3 length: 16 residues. CDR3 loop: CASSTRQGNGGEKLFF. CDR3 nucleotide sequence: TGCGCCAGCAGCACCCGACAGGGGAACGGAGGGGAAAAACTGTTTTTT.

The J gene is TRBJ1-5, the V gene TRBV19; D gene unclear. The CDR3 loop spans 15 amino acids. Germline V gives CDR1 LNHDA, CDR2 SQIVND (reference sequence). V lost 4 bases and J 3 bases, leaving 13 bases between the germline ends. The CDR3 DNA reads as TGTGCCAGTAGTAGCGGTCAGCTTTACAATCAGCCCCAGCATTTT. This translates into CASSSGQLYNQPQHF.

This CDR3 is CASSSRQGITGELFF. The CDR3 DNA sequence: TGTGCCAGCAGCAGCCGACAGGGGATCACCGGGGAGCTGTTTTTT. The V call is TRBV5-4, the J call TRBJ2-2, with 8 bases aligning to TRBD1. J gave up 4 bases and V 4 bases, and 6 bases lay outside the gene matches. Germline V gene data show CDR1 as SGHNT and CDR2 as YYREEE (reference sequence). The CDR3 has 15 amino acids.

V gene TRBV6-5 combines with J gene TRBJ1-1, with a weak D call TRBD1 (5 bases). CDR1 and CDR2 from the germline V gene are MNHEY and SVGAGI. V lost 2 bases to trimming and J lost 2 bases, with 9 bases between them. This CDR3 is built from 14 residues. The CDR3 loop is CASSYPGPNTEAFF. The CDR3 DNA reads TGTGCCAGCAGTTACCCAGGGCCTAACACTGAAGCTTTCTTT.

The rearrangement links TRBV9 to TRBJ2-1, with 8 bases aligning to TRBD2. This CDR3 comprises 15 residues. Looked up from germline, CDR1 is SGDLS and CDR2 is YYNGEE. Germline trimming cut 0 bases from V and 4 bases from J; bases unmatched to any gene: 3. The CDR3 loop is CASSVVAGGYNEQFF. The CDR3 DNA sequence: TGTGCCAGCAGCGTAGTGGCGGGGGGTTACAATGAGCAGTTCTTC.

The chain joins TRBV7-3 to TRBJ2-3, with D maybe TRBD1 (6 bases). CDR3 length: 14 residues. V dropped 5 bases and J dropped 1 base, with 10 bases sitting between them. The germline V gene has CDR1 SGHTA and CDR2 FQGTGA. The CDR3 protein is CASSAQGRTDTQYF. The CDR3 nucleotides are TGTGCCAGCAGCGCACAGGGTCGCACAGATACGCAGTATTTT.

This chain uses TRBV2 with TRBJ2-7; 8 bases match TRBD1. After removal of 3 bases from V and 1 base from J, the junction contained 5 bases not matched to a gene. Germline V lookup: CDR1 SNHLY, CDR2 FYNNEI. The CDR3 has 15 residues. CDR3: CASSDRTGLSYEQYF. DNA for the CDR3: TGTGCCAGCAGTGATCGGACAGGGTTATCCTACGAGCAGTACTTC.

The chain recombines TRBV21-1 with TRBJ2-1. TRBV21-1 is reported as a pseudogene. The CDR3 length is 16 residues. This CDR3 reads CASNSLHSVSYNEQFF. CDR3 in DNA: TGTGCCAGCAACAGCCTACACAGCGTCTCCTACAATGAGCAGTTCTTC.

This clone was counted only a few times. The chain combines TRBV6-5 with TRBJ1-1; 7 nucleotides align to TRBD1. The germline gives CDR1 MNHEY, CDR2 SVGAGI. Trimming cost V 8 bases and J 1 base; bases outside gene matches: 7. The CDR3 consists of 14 residues. The CDR3 DNA is TGTGCCAGCCGACAGGGTCAAAAGAACACTGAAGCTTTCTTT. Translated: CASRQGQKNTEAFF.

The J gene is TRBJ1-1, the V gene TRBV7-9, with 10 bases matching TRBD1. Germline V gene sequence: CDR1 SEHNR, CDR2 FQNEAQ (reference sequence). The CDR3 length is 19 residues. V trimming: 3 bases; J trimming: 0 bases; junction bases outside the gene matches: 13. Written as DNA, the CDR3 is TGTGCCAGCAGCTTGTTAACCCCGGGACAGGGGAAGGTGAACACTGAAGCTTTCTTT. Translated, it gives CASSLLTPGQGKVNTEAFF.

The chain carries TRBV19 and TRBJ1-4; D may be TRBD1 (5 bases). Germline CDR1 and CDR2: LNHDA and SQIVND (reference sequence). The V end was cut by 3 bases, the J end by 8 bases, with 16 bases between. The CDR3 length is 15 residues. The CDR3, as DNA: TGTGCCAGTAGTATTCCCACCGGGACGGACGAAAAACTGTTTTTT. Its translation is CASSIPTGTDEKLFF.

With respect to this clone: Other DNA sequences within the sample encode an identical CDR3. The V and J genes are TRBV7-3 and TRBJ1-1; D not resolved. Per germline, CDR1 SGHTA and CDR2 FQGTGA. The CDR3 runs 13 residues. V was cut by 2 bases and J by 1 base, with 5 bases left in between. CDR3 amino acids: CASSLGANTEAFF. The CDR3 region has the DNA TGTGCCAGCAGCTTAGGAGCGAACACTGAAGCTTTCTTT.

Here the CDR3 reads CSVEVEGAGTDTQYF. The DNA for the CDR3 is TGCAGCGTTGAAGTGGAGGGCGCGGGCACAGATACGCAGTATTTT. The chain is built from TRBV29-1 and TRBJ2-3; D possibly corresponds to TRBD2 (6 bases). Germline loops: CDR1 SQVTM, CDR2 ANQGSEA. V dropped 1 base and J dropped 1 base, with 12 bases sitting between them. The CDR3 runs to 15 residues.

This chain links TRBV6-6 with TRBJ1-5; D is ambiguous. CDR3 size: 15 residues. Trimming left V 8 bases short and J 0 bases short, with 14 bases between. Germline CDR1 and CDR2: MNHNY and SVGAGI (reference sequence). Written as DNA, the CDR3 is TGTGCCAGCTTACAGCAACTTTATAGCAATCAGCCCCAGCATTTT. Protein sequence: CASLQQLYSNQPQHF.

V usage is TRBV27 and J usage is TRBJ2-2; D uncertain. Germline V gene lookup returns CDR1 MNHEY and CDR2 SMNVEV (reference sequence). This CDR3 spans 12 amino acids. V shed 7 bases and J shed 0 bases, with 3 bases lying between them. The CDR3 region has the DNA TGTGCCAGCACCTCGAACACCGGGGAGCTGTTTTTT. This gives the protein CASTSNTGELFF.

This clone was seen just once. This rearrangement joins TRBV9 to TRBJ1-3; TRBD1 matches 9 bases. The ends lost 2 bases at V and 0 bases at J; junction bases unmatched: 3. This CDR3 is 16 amino acids long. Germline CDR1 SGDLS, CDR2 YYNGEE. Here the CDR3 reads CASSVDRGFSGNTIYF. CDR3 coding DNA: TGTGCCAGCAGCGTCGACAGGGGGTTCTCTGGAAACACCATATATTTT.

The rearrangement links TRBV30 to TRBJ1-6, with D tentatively TRBD1 (5 bases). CDR1 is GTSNPN and CDR2 is SVGIG in the germline V gene (reference sequence). V was shortened by 0 bases and J by 7 bases, with 25 bases between the two germline ends. There are 19 residues in the CDR3. The CDR3 sequence: CAWSVNFDALTARNSPLHF. CDR3 sequence (DNA): TGTGCCTGGAGTGTTAATTTTGACGCCCTGACAGCGCGAAATTCACCCCTCCACTTT.

This clone was picked up one time. The chain employs TRBV15 and TRBJ2-2, with a weak D call TRBD2 (7 bases). The CDR3 has 16 residues. The V gene's germline CDR1 is LNHNV and CDR2 YYDKDF (reference sequence). With 3 bases removed from V and 2 bases from J, the gap between germline ends came to 13 bases. DNA for the CDR3: TGTGCCACCAGCAGGGTGGCGGGGGCCAACACCGGGGAGCTGTTTTTT. Protein sequence: CATSRVAGANTGELFF.

This clone has only one observation. CDR3: CASTLQNYGYTF. CDR3 coding DNA: TGTGCCAGCACTCTCCAGAACTATGGCTACACCTTC. V usage is TRBV6-5 and J usage is TRBJ1-2; the D is unclear. The V and J ends lost 7 bases and 2 bases respectively, with 8 bases between them. Germline V CDR1 and CDR2: MNHEY, SVGAGI. CDR3 length equals 12 residues.

CDR3 residues: CASSGGQGAYTDTQYF. The CDR3 bases are TGTGCCAGCAGTGGAGGACAGGGGGCCTACACAGATACGCAGTATTTT. V usage is TRBV6-1 and J usage is TRBJ2-3, with 11 positions matching TRBD1. There are 16 residues in the CDR3. The junction had 5 bases not matched to a gene; V was cut back by 4 bases and J by 2 bases. Germline V gene lookup returns CDR1 MNHNS and CDR2 SASEGT.

This clone was observed a few times. V is TRBV19 and J is TRBJ1-6; D unclear. Germline values: CDR1 LNHDA, CDR2 SQIVND (reference sequence). This CDR3 spans 16 amino acids. V was clipped by 3 bases and J by 0 bases, with 9 bases between them. In DNA, the CDR3 is TGTGCCAGTAGTATCTCTATGAGCTCCTATAATTCACCCCTCCACTTT. Amino acids: CASSISMSSYNSPLHF. Filled out from reference TRBV19 and TRBJ1-6, the complete variable domain reads DGGITQSPKYLFRKEGQNVTLSCEQNLNHDAMYWYRQDPGQGLRLIYYSQIVNDFQKGDIAEGYSVSREKKESFPLTVTSAQKNPTAFYLCASSISMSSYNSPLHFGNGTRLTVT.

This chain connects TRBV4-1 to TRBJ2-1; 12 nucleotides align to TRBD2. Trimming removed 0 bases from V and 0 bases from J; junction bases left unmatched: 9. Germline V CDR1 and CDR2: MGHRA, YSYEKL. The CDR3 is 20 residues long. DNA for the CDR3: TGCGCCAGCAGCCAAGACAGGCTAGCGGGGGGGCTGACCTCCTACAATGAGCAGTTCTTC. Its protein is CASSQDRLAGGLTSYNEQFF.

The V call is TRBV2, the J call TRBJ1-2; D is undetermined. V shed 7 bases and J shed 4 bases, with 10 bases lying between them. The V gene's germline CDR1 is SNHLY and CDR2 FYNNEI. CDR3 size: 12 residues. CDR3 in DNA: TGTGCCAGCAACGAGGGTTTCTATGGCTACACCTTC. Translating gives CASNEGFYGYTF.

The gene calls are TRBV5-4 and TRBJ2-1; 14 positions agree with TRBD2. The trim removed 4 bases at V and 0 bases at J, leaving 6 bases unmatched. The CDR3 covers 18 residues. Germline-derived CDR1 and CDR2 are SGHNT and YYREEE (reference sequence). CDR3 sequence: CASSGGLAGGLSYNEQFF. The CDR3 DNA reads TGTGCCAGCAGCGGCGGACTAGCGGGGGGCCTCTCCTACAATGAGCAGTTCTTC.

The chain recombines TRBV10-3 with TRBJ2-3, with a tentative D call TRBD1 (5 bases). Germline CDR1 is ENHRY and CDR2 is SYGVKD. Trimming removed 4 bases from V and 3 bases from J, with 17 bases in between. This CDR3 region has 16 residues. CDR3 DNA: TGTGCCATCAGTGCTGAAGTTGGGGCAGTAACAGATACGCAGTATTTT. It is translated as CAISAEVGAVTDTQYF.